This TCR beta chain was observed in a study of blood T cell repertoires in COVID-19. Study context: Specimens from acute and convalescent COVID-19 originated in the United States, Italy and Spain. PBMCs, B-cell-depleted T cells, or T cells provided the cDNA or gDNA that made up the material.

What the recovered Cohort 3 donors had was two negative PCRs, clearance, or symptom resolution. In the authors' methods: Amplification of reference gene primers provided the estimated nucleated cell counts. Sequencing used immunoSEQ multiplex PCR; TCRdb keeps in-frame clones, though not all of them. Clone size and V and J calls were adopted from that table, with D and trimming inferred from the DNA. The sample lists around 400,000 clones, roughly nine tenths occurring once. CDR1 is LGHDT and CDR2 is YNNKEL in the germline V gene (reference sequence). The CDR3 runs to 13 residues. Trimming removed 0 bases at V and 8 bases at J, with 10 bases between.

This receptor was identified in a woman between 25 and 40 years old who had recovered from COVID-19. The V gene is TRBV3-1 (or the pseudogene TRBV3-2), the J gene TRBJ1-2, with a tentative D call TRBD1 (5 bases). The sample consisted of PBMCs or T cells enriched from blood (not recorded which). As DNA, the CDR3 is TGTGCCAGCAGCCAAGACAGGGTTGGCGGCTACACCTTC. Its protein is CASSQDRVGGYTF.